The TCR beta chain described here comes from a study of CD4 T cells in relation to SARS-CoV-2 and coronaviruses. Germline lookup yields CDR1 LNHDA and CDR2 SQIVND (reference sequence). The CDR3 loop spans 13 amino acids. V was shortened by 6 bases and J by 2 bases, with 11 bases between the two germline ends. CD4 enrichment then naive enrichment separated naive from memory CD4+ cells. Data came from immunoSEQ multiplex PCR; TCRdb stores just in-frame clones and leaves some out. The sample has some 45,000 clones, more than 65% seen once; the top ten hold over 1.1%. Regarding this clone: What it binds is not known.

Sequencing was carried out using naive CD4+ T cells from PBMCs, cultured in vitro. Subset meaning: naive CD4+ T cells isolated by negative enrichment. The chain combines TRBV19 with TRBJ2-7; possible D gene TRBD1, 5 bases. This receptor was identified in an adult with COVID-19. CDR3 sequence reads: CASSDRDAYEQYF. The CDR3 bases are TGTGCCAGTAGCGACAGAGACGCCTACGAGCAGTACTTC.